Described below is a single T cell receptor beta chain sequence and its context. Antigen unknown. This sample is drawn from a study of cytomegalovirus exposure and HLA in healthy donors. Across the study: The same platform used for the roughly 600 first-cohort repertoires was also used for the 95 to 150 validation repertoires, as a later analysis reported.

Study observations and caveats: A list of around 150 TCR beta chains associated with cytomegalovirus was given. In a later analysis, first-cohort TCR clusters were found to tend to co-occur in the 130 or so validation repertoires.

CDR1 MGHRA and CDR2 YSYEKL come from the germline V gene. The J segment lost 5 bases and the V segment lost 2 bases, leaving 11 bases of the junction unmatched. This CDR3 comprises 17 residues. The donors were members of the roughly 120-subject validation cohort (separate from the roughly 700-subject first cohort). Assay: immunoSEQ multiplex PCR; the TCRdb copy retains only in-frame clones and omits some. The data show about 57,000 clones, roughly nine tenths seen once. The sequenced sample consisted of PBMCs. The sequence derives from a woman aged 18-29 years in good health and CMV-seronegative. V usage is TRBV4-1 and J usage is TRBJ1-5, with 8 bases matching TRBD1. CDR3 amino acids: CASSQTSVTGDYQPQHF. CDR3 coding DNA: TGCGCCAGCAGCCAAACCAGCGTGACAGGGGATTATCAGCCCCAGCATTTT.